Below, 18 T cell receptor beta chains from the same sample are listed, as sequenced in a study of blood T cell repertoires in COVID-19. Clones were sequenced by immunoSEQ multiplex PCR, and TCRdb holds only the in-frame ones, with some missing. Here the sample spans about 480,000 clones, around 89% being singletons. Specimen: peripheral blood. The source is a woman between 25 and 40 years old with acute or convalescent COVID-19.

CDR3 loop: CASSLSPQPQHF. CDR3 nucleotide sequence: TGTGCCAGCAGTTTAAGCCCTCAGCCCCAGCATTTT. The chain employs TRBV12-3 or TRBV12-4 and TRBJ1-5, with D hard to call. Trimming shortened V by 2 bases and J by 6 bases, and 5 bases separated the two germline ends. CDR3 length equals 12 residues.

V and J are TRBV2 and TRBJ2-5; unclear D gene. V lost 7 bases and J lost 2, with 5 bases in between. Germline CDR1 and CDR2: SNHLY and FYNNEI. The CDR3 loop spans 11 amino acids. The CDR3 coding sequence is TGTGCCAGCACCCAACAAGAGACCCAGTACTTC. Translation gives CASTQQETQYF.

This clone was seen a few times. The chain uses TRBV5-1 and TRBJ2-2; TRBD2 matches at 9 bases. Germline V gene lookup returns CDR1 SGHRS and CDR2 YFSETQ. The V segment lost 1 base and the J segment 0 bases; nucleotides outside the gene matches: 4. The CDR3 consists of 17 residues. The CDR3 nucleotides are TGCGCCAGCAGCTTGTTCCCTAGCGGGACGAACACCGGGGAGCTGTTTTTT. As protein: CASSLFPSGTNTGELFF.

This clone has only one observation. The rearrangement links TRBV6-7 to TRBJ2-7; no reliable D call. TRBV6-7 is identified as an open reading frame with a role that is uncertain. V lost 1 base and J 3 bases, leaving 19 bases between the germline ends. The CDR3 runs to 17 residues. CDR3 amino acids: CASSYCPPRDTRYEQYF. The CDR3 DNA sequence: TGTGCCAGCAGTTACTGCCCACCCCGCGACACACGCTACGAGCAGTACTTC.

This clone was seen just once. The V and J genes are TRBV29-1 and TRBJ1-2; D uncertain. Per germline, CDR1 SQVTM and CDR2 ANQGSEA. Trimming stripped 0 bases from V and 7 bases from J, with 6 bases between. The CDR3 is made up of 11 amino acids. The CDR3 here is CSVEESGGYTF. For the CDR3, the DNA is TGCAGCGTTGAAGAAAGCGGTGGCTACACCTTC.

This clone was picked up a small number of times. The CDR3 spells CASSEDDTGGSPLHF. The CDR3 nucleotides read TGTGCCAGCAGCGAAGATGACACTGGTGGGTCACCCCTCCACTTT. V and J are TRBV7-8 and TRBJ1-6; D gene ambiguous. CDR1 SGHVS and CDR2 FQNEAQ come from the germline V gene. The CDR3 is 15 amino acids. V gave up 5 bases and J gave up 10 bases, with 18 bases separating them.

The chain employs TRBV6-6 and TRBJ2-3, with TRBD1 matching 8 bases. This CDR3 is built from 13 residues. The germline gives CDR1 MNHNY, CDR2 SVGAGI (reference sequence). The V segment lost 7 bases and the J segment 6 bases; nucleotides outside the gene matches: 6. CDR3 loop: CASKGRGHDTQYF. The CDR3 bases are TGTGCCAGCAAGGGCAGGGGGCACGATACGCAGTATTTT.

This clone was seen once. The V and J genes are TRBV15 and TRBJ1-2; D remains ambiguous. The germline V and J ends were trimmed by 5 bases and 3 bases, with 7 bases remaining between them. Germline assignment: CDR1 LNHNV and CDR2 YYDKDF (reference sequence). The CDR3 has 12 residues. In nucleotides, the CDR3 is TGTGCCACCAGCGGGAGCGACTATGGCTACACCTTC. Its protein product is CATSGSDYGYTF.

In regard to this clone: One end of the junction does not line up with germline, which may come from a read error. The genes are TRBV4-1 and TRBJ1-1; D remains unclear. CDR1 is MGHRA, CDR2 YSYEKL, per germline. The length of the CDR3 is 11 residues. CDR3 in amino acids: CASSQETTRRF. DNA of the CDR3: TGCGCCAGCAGCCAAGAGACAACCCGGCGCTTT.

This clone occurred once. The rearrangement links TRBV24-1 to TRBJ2-7; no clear D gene. With 4 bases removed from V and 4 bases from J, the gap between germline ends came to 7 bases. The CDR3 consists of 12 residues. Germline V gene data show CDR1 as KGHDR and CDR2 as SFDVKD. CDR3 nucleotides: TGTGCCACCAGTGACGCCACTTACGAGCAGTACTTC. Translation: CATSDATYEQYF.

This clone was seen only a few times. The chain couples TRBV2 to TRBJ2-7; 10 bases agree with TRBD2. Trimming removed 1 base from V and 5 bases from J; junction bases left unmatched: 5. CDR3 length: 15 residues. CDR1 and CDR2 (germline): SNHLY, FYNNEI. CDR3 nucleotides: TGTGCCAGCAGTGAAGAGGGGACTAGCGCCCACGAGCAGTACTTC. This gives the protein CASSEEGTSAHEQYF. Full variable domain (remainder filled in from reference TRBV2 and TRBJ2-7): EPEVTQTPSHQVTQMGQEVILRCVPISNHLYFYWYRQILGQKVEFLVSFYNNEISEKSEIFDDQFSVERPDGSNFTLKIRSTKLEDSAMYFCASSEEGTSAHEQYFGPGTRLTVT.

The rearrangement joins TRBV11-3 to TRBJ2-1; TRBD2 is a possible D gene (5 bases). The CDR3 extends over 14 amino acids. Germline V lookup: CDR1 SGHNT, CDR2 YENEEA. V was trimmed by 5 bases and J by 4 bases, leaving 12 bases between them. CDR3 protein: CASSPGERYNEQFF. The CDR3 DNA reads TGTGCCAGCAGCCCCGGGGAGCGGTACAATGAGCAGTTCTTC.

In this sample, this clone turned up a few times. The genes are TRBV30 and TRBJ1-1, with D possibly being TRBD1 (5 bases). Per the germline V gene, CDR1 is GTSNPN and CDR2 is SVGIG (reference sequence). Deletions cut 1 base from V and 4 bases from J, with 13 bases between. The CDR3 runs 14 residues. The CDR3 nucleotides are TGTGCCTGGAGTGAAGGGGATCTTGGCACTGAAGCTTTCTTT. This codes for CAWSEGDLGTEAFF.

The rearrangement uses TRBV28 and TRBJ2-2; 9 positions match TRBD1. Germline V gene lookup returns CDR1 MDHEN and CDR2 SYDVKM. This CDR3 spans 17 amino acids. V trimming: 8 bases; J trimming: 6 bases; junction bases outside the gene matches: 16. CDR3: CASLTFEPGQGSGELFF. The DNA of the CDR3 is TGTGCCAGCCTAACTTTTGAGCCGGGACAGGGATCCGGGGAGCTGTTTTTT. The full variable domain, with the rest looked up from reference TRBV28 and TRBJ2-2, is DVKVTQSSRYLVKRTGEKVFLECVQDMDHENMFWYRQDPGLGLRLIYFSYDVKMKEKGDIPEGYSVSREKKERFSLILESASTNQTSMYLCASLTFEPGQGSGELFFGEGSRLTVL.

The chain combines TRBV29-1 with TRBJ2-5; 9 bases align to TRBD2. The germline gives CDR1 SQVTM, CDR2 ANQGSEA. V was clipped by 4 bases and J by 3 bases; unmatched bases: 9. The CDR3 is 15 residues long. In DNA, the CDR3 is TGCAGCGTTGTTGGCGCGGGGGGGCCTGAAGAGACCCAGTACTTC. Translation gives CSVVGAGGPEETQYF.

V gene TRBV6-2 or TRBV6-3 combines with J gene TRBJ2-3; D perhaps matches TRBD1 (5 bases). Trimming left V 0 bases short and J 0 bases short, with 16 bases between. CDR1 is MNHEY, CDR2 SVGEGT, per germline. The CDR3 is 18 residues long. CDR3 loop: CASSYSGYRLTSTDTQYF. In DNA, the CDR3 is TGTGCCAGCAGTTACTCAGGTTACAGGTTAACTAGCACAGATACGCAGTATTTT.

This clone was observed once. This sequence joins TRBV2 and TRBJ2-3, with TRBD2 matching over 10 bases. This CDR3 region has 16 residues. The germline gives CDR1 SNHLY, CDR2 FYNNEI. Losses at the gene ends were 4 bases for V and 6 bases for J; bases not matched to a gene: 10. CDR3 sequence reads: CASSVEAGGPGDTQYF. The CDR3 nucleotides read TGTGCCAGCAGTGTAGAAGCGGGGGGGCCAGGGGATACGCAGTATTTT. Together with reference TRBV2 and TRBJ2-3, the CDR3 gives the full variable domain: EPEVTQTPSHQVTQMGQEVILRCVPISNHLYFYWYRQILGQKVEFLVSFYNNEISEKSEIFDDQFSVERPDGSNFTLKIRSTKLEDSAMYFCASSVEAGGPGDTQYFGPGTRLTVL.

The chain has TRBV11-1 and TRBJ2-5; 7 nucleotides align to TRBD2. The CDR3 covers 16 residues. The V gene's germline CDR1 is SGHAT and CDR2 FQDESV (reference sequence). The V gene end was trimmed by 5 bases and the J gene end by 5 bases; junction bases not matched to a gene: 14. CDR3: CASSPSTQGGLETQYF. The CDR3 DNA sequence: TGTGCCAGCAGCCCTTCGACCCAGGGAGGGTTGGAGACCCAGTACTTC. The complete variable domain, with remaining parts taken from reference TRBV11-1 and TRBJ2-5, reads EAEVAQSPRYKITEKSQAVAFWCDPISGHATLYWYRQILGQGPELLVQFQDESVVDDSQLPKDRFSAERLKGVDSTLKIQPAELGDSAMYLCASSPSTQGGLETQYFGPGTRLLVL.